The clone carrying this T cell receptor beta chain was seen once. The antigen remains undetermined. The assay was immunoSEQ multiplex PCR, and TCRdb's table has in-frame clones only and misses some. Here the sample spans about 74,000 clones, roughly 80% being singletons. The data were obtained in a study of T cells in localized non-small cell lung cancer. CDR3 length: 17 residues. Trimming pared 1 base from V and 2 bases from J, leaving 15 bases between. Germline V gene data show CDR1 as SGHRS and CDR2 as YFSETQ. Study results and limitations: Among blood samples, higher T cell density accompanied longer overall survival. Uninvolved adjacent lung showed peak T cell clonality, exceeding tumor.

Sequencing was performed on peripheral blood, taken before any cancer treatment. The rearrangement uses TRBV5-1 and TRBJ2-2, with D perhaps matching TRBD1 (5 bases). The clonotype originates from a female donor of 60 years or more with stage I lung adenocarcinoma. DNA for the CDR3: TGCGCCAGCAGCTTGCGGAGTAGGCAGGGTAACACCGGGGAGCTGTTTTTT. It encodes CASSLRSRQGNTGELFF.